The 21 T cell receptor beta chains below all came from one sample that was sequenced in a study of T cells in tumors after PD-1 blockade. TCRdb's table, derived via immunoSEQ multiplex PCR, lists solely in-frame clones and lacks some. Among about 47,000 clones listed, approximately 79% were seen once. The sample here was PBMCs, taken before anti-PD-1 treatment. These receptors were taken from a human donor with basal cell carcinoma.

The chain joins TRBV18 to TRBJ2-7, with D perhaps TRBD1 or TRBD2 (5 bases each). This CDR3 region has 14 residues. The germline gives CDR1 KGHSH, CDR2 LQKENI. V lost 2 bases, J lost 2 bases, and 10 bases lay in between. Written as DNA, the CDR3 is TGTGCCAGCTCACCAGGGGGTTGGACCTACGAGCAGTACTTC. Residues: CASSPGGWTYEQYF.

This chain connects TRBV9 to TRBJ2-2; D not resolved. Between the trimmed V and J ends, which lost 3 bases and 7 bases, there was a span of 10 bases. The CDR3 covers 13 residues. Germline CDR1 is SGDLS and CDR2 is YYNGEE. The CDR3 region is CASSGSFSGELFF. DNA for the CDR3: TGTGCCAGCAGCGGGAGTTTCAGCGGGGAGCTGTTTTTT.

The chain links TRBV2 to TRBJ2-7, with TRBD2 as a possible D gene (5 bases). The CDR3 contains 14 residues. Trimming cost V 7 bases and J 1 base, with 14 bases left between them. Germline V gene sequence: CDR1 SNHLY, CDR2 FYNNEI. CDR3 in amino acids: CASTNEGFSYEQYF. The CDR3 DNA is TGTGCCAGCACTAACGAGGGCTTTTCCTACGAGCAGTACTTC.

The chain employs TRBV6-5 and TRBJ2-7; 7 bases align to TRBD2. The length of the CDR3 is 13 residues. V shed 2 bases and J 6 bases; nucleotides not matched to a gene: 4. Germline V gene sequence: CDR1 MNHEY, CDR2 SVGAGI. The CDR3 here is CASSYREGSEQYF. As DNA, the CDR3 is TGTGCCAGCAGTTACAGGGAGGGAAGCGAGCAGTACTTC.

This chain joins TRBV10-3 and TRBJ1-1; D is undetermined. Trimming removed 5 bases from V and 1 base from J, with 8 bases in between. The CDR3 has 13 residues. Germline assignment: CDR1 ENHRY and CDR2 SYGVKD. CDR3 loop: CAISWQKNTEAFF. CDR3 in DNA: TGTGCCATCAGTTGGCAGAAGAACACTGAAGCTTTCTTT.

V is TRBV19 and J is TRBJ1-5; D remains unclear. The CDR3 loop spans 13 amino acids. CDR1 and CDR2 (germline): LNHDA, SQIVND (reference sequence). The germline V and J ends were trimmed by 1 base and 7 bases, with 8 bases remaining between them. CDR3 sequence reads: CASSIVVRQPQHF. The CDR3 DNA is TGTGCCAGTAGTATAGTGGTTCGACAGCCCCAGCATTTT.

The chain links TRBV20-1 to TRBJ2-1, with D uncertain. CDR1 is DFQATT, CDR2 SNEGSKA, per germline (reference sequence). Trimming removed 3 bases at V and 5 bases at J, with 17 bases between. The CDR3 sequence is 15 residues long. CDR3 protein: CSASDQLNPNNEQFF. The CDR3 DNA reads TGCAGTGCTAGTGACCAGTTAAACCCAAACAATGAGCAGTTCTTC.

The chain employs TRBV6-1 and TRBJ1-1; the D is unclear. CDR1 is MNHNS and CDR2 is SASEGT in the germline V gene. The ends were cut back, 3 bases at V and 3 bases at J, with 11 bases in the middle. The CDR3 totals 14 residues. The CDR3 protein is CASSDDPSYTEAFF. In nucleotides, the CDR3 is TGTGCCAGCAGTGACGATCCCTCGTACACTGAAGCTTTCTTT.

The CDR3 loop is CASSQDRASPPYSSYEQYF. The DNA of the CDR3 is TGTGCCAGCAGCCAAGATAGGGCTAGCCCTCCTTATAGCTCCTACGAGCAGTACTTC. J is TRBJ2-7 and V is TRBV3-1 (or the pseudogene TRBV3-2); D is possibly TRBD2 (5 bases). This CDR3 contains 19 residues. Germline V gene lookup returns CDR1 LGHDT and CDR2 YNNKEL (reference sequence). V gave up 0 bases and J gave up 0 bases, with 21 bases separating them.

The chain carries TRBV5-4 and TRBJ2-4; TRBD1 aligns across 8 bases. The junction had 9 bases not matched to a gene; V was cut back by 3 bases and J by 7 bases. CDR1 and CDR2 from the germline V gene are SGHNT and YYREEE (reference sequence). The length of the CDR3 is 15 residues. The CDR3 is CASSSRTGHLNIQYF. In nucleotides, the CDR3 is TGTGCCAGCAGCTCCCGGACAGGGCATTTGAACATTCAGTACTTC.

The V call is TRBV7-8, the J call TRBJ2-6, with D possibly being TRBD2 (5 bases). The CDR3 is 18 amino acids. With 5 bases removed from V and 0 bases from J, the gap between germline ends came to 17 bases. CDR1 is SGHVS, CDR2 FQNEAQ, per germline. In DNA, the CDR3 is TGTGCCAGCAGCCTTATCAAGGACGGGGACTCTGGGGCCAACGTCCTGACTTTC. Its translation is CASSLIKDGDSGANVLTF.

The CDR3 loop reads CASSLSDRPDTQYF. The CDR3 region has the DNA TGTGCCAGCAGTTTAAGTGACCGCCCAGATACGCAGTATTTT. This chain links TRBV28 with TRBJ2-3, with unresolved D. Germline CDR1 is MDHEN and CDR2 is SYDVKM. V was trimmed by 2 bases and J by 4 bases, leaving 10 bases between them. This CDR3 spans 14 amino acids.

As DNA, the CDR3 is TGTGCCAGTAGTATATTGGCGGGGGGACTTACAGATACGCAGTATTTT. This translates into CASSILAGGLTDTQYF. V gene TRBV19 combines with J gene TRBJ2-3; 8 bases are shared with TRBD2. Germline V gene data show CDR1 as LNHDA and CDR2 as SQIVND (reference sequence). The CDR3 sequence is 16 residues long. V trimming: 2 bases; J trimming: 3 bases; junction bases outside the gene matches: 7.

As DNA, the CDR3 is TGTGCCTGGAGTGGGTGGGGGAGGACCGGGGAGCTGTTTTTT. The encoded protein is CAWSGWGRTGELFF. V is TRBV30 and J is TRBJ2-2; maybe TRBD2 (6 bases). The ends were cut back, 1 base at V and 5 bases at J, with 11 bases in the middle. Per germline, CDR1 GTSNPN and CDR2 SVGIG (reference sequence). The CDR3 spans 14 residues.

The chain couples TRBV5-4 to TRBJ1-2; 7 bases match TRBD1. The germline CDR1 and CDR2 sequences are SGHNT and YYREEE (reference sequence). The V gene end was trimmed by 3 bases and the J gene end by 4 bases; junction bases not matched to a gene: 9. The CDR3 consists of 15 residues. The CDR3 here is CASSSKLQGSYGYTF. CDR3 nucleotide sequence: TGTGCCAGCAGCTCCAAACTACAGGGGAGCTATGGCTACACCTTC.

The J gene is TRBJ1-6, the V gene TRBV19, with D possibly TRBD1 on 6 matching bases. The length of the CDR3 is 15 residues. Per the germline V gene, CDR1 is LNHDA and CDR2 is SQIVND (reference sequence). The V end lost 7 bases, the J end lost 8 bases, and 18 bases lay between the germline ends. The CDR3 protein is CASTQGGIIHSPLHF. The CDR3 DNA sequence: TGTGCCAGTACACAGGGAGGGATAATTCATTCACCCCTCCACTTT.

CDR3 coding DNA: TGCGCCAGCAGCTTGGATTTCGGCTTTGCCTACGAGCAGTACTTC. Protein: CASSLDFGFAYEQYF. The rearrangement uses TRBV5-1 and TRBJ2-7; unclear D gene. V shed 0 bases and J shed 2 bases, with 12 bases lying between them. Germline CDR1 is SGHRS and CDR2 is YFSETQ. This CDR3 is 15 amino acids long.

The chain links TRBV20-1 to TRBJ1-1; D is uncertain. Germline CDR1 is DFQATT and CDR2 is SNEGSKA (reference sequence). This CDR3 is built from 12 residues. V lost 3 bases to trimming and J lost 1 base, with 6 bases between them. The CDR3 DNA reads TGCAGTGCTAGTCGGCAGAACACTGAAGCTTTCTTT. Translating it yields CSASRQNTEAFF.

The V call is TRBV5-1, the J call TRBJ1-2; D unresolved. V was trimmed by 0 bases and J by 10 bases, leaving 10 bases between them. The germline V gene has CDR1 SGHRS and CDR2 YFSETQ. The CDR3 is 12 amino acids. The DNA of the CDR3 is TGCGCCAGCAGCTTGGAGACTGCTCCCTACACCTTC. Protein product: CASSLETAPYTF.

This clone was counted once. V gene TRBV7-2 combines with J gene TRBJ1-5; a weak D match, TRBD1 (5 bases). CDR3 length: 16 residues. CDR1 and CDR2 from the germline V gene are SGHTA and FQGNSA. With 4 bases removed from V and 2 bases from J, the gap between germline ends came to 15 bases. This CDR3 reads CASSSSLGARNQPQHF. The CDR3 region has the DNA TGTGCCAGCAGCTCCTCTTTAGGGGCTCGCAATCAGCCCCAGCATTTT.

V and J are TRBV6-5 and TRBJ1-1; possibly TRBD1 for D (6 bases). Trimming removed 7 bases at V and 7 bases at J, with 16 bases between. There are 13 residues in the CDR3. CDR1 and CDR2 from the germline V gene are MNHEY and SVGAGI. For the CDR3, the DNA is TGTGCCAGCAACCTGGGAGGGGGACTTGAAGCTTTCTTT. This codes for CASNLGGGLEAFF.